The rows below give T cell receptor beta chains drawn from one sample of a study of blood T cell repertoires in COVID-19. Measured with immunoSEQ multiplex PCR; TCRdb has only the in-frame clones, and not every one. The sample holds fewer than 200,000 clones, 70% to 80% seen once. Sequencing used peripheral blood. The source is an older woman with COVID-19, enrolled during active disease. Each CDR3 is given with its conserved first and last residue. Each record gives: V gene, J gene, clone size, D gene, CDR3 protein, CDR3 DNA. The D gene is left open where the match is weak. Some rows have no size entry. The others give once, few or many, or a class for an expanded clone.

TRBV27,TRBJ2-7,.,TRBD2,CASSSPQTSGRYEQYF,TGTGCCAGCAGTTCGCCCCAGACTAGCGGGAGGTACGAGCAGTACTTC
TRBV24-1,TRBJ1-2,.,.,CATSDSSTGPYGYTF,TGTGCCACCAGTGATTCATCCACAGGGCCCTATGGCTACACCTTC
TRBV5-4,TRBJ2-1,.,TRBD2,CASSPPPSGSSYNEQFF,TGTGCCAGCAGCCCTCCCCCTAGCGGGAGCTCCTACAATGAGCAGTTCTTC
TRBV28,TRBJ2-7,.,.,CASVGGGTISYEQYF,TGTGCCAGCGTGGGGGGGGGCACAATATCCTACGAGCAGTACTTC
TRBV5-5,TRBJ2-5,.,.,CASTLQGQETQYF,TGTGCCAGCACCCTACAGGGTCAAGAGACCCAGTACTTC
TRBV5-8,TRBJ2-5,.,.,CASRVRGRETQYF,TGTGCCAGCAGGGTGCGGGGCCGGGAGACCCAGTACTTC
TRBV19,TRBJ2-7,.,TRBD2,CASSAVAGVTEQYF,TGTGCCAGTAGTGCGGTAGCGGGAGTTACCGAGCAGTACTTC
TRBV29-1,TRBJ2-4,.,TRBD1,CSVASQGATKNIQYF,TGCAGCGTAGCGTCACAGGGGGCGACCAAAAACATTCAGTACTTC
TRBV5-5,TRBJ2-3,.,.,CASSLGGSTDTQYF,TGTGCCAGCAGCTTGGGCGGGAGCACAGATACGCAGTATTTT
TRBV6-6,TRBJ1-5,.,TRBD1,CAITGGGNQPQHF,TGTGCCATAACAGGGGGCGGCAATCAGCCCCAGCATTTT
TRBV6-5,TRBJ1-5,.,TRBD1,CASSWGTGDQPQHF,TGTGCCAGCAGTTGGGGGACAGGGGATCAGCCCCAGCATTTT
TRBV7-3,TRBJ2-5,.,TRBD1,CASSLDRGEETQYF,TGTGCCAGCAGCTTGGACAGGGGCGAGGAGACCCAGTACTTC
TRBV4-1,TRBJ2-1,.,TRBD2,CASSQREGQDEQFF,TGCGCCAGCAGCCAGCGGGAGGGCCAGGATGAGCAGTTCTTC
TRBV24-1,TRBJ1-2,.,.,CATSDTRTDAGYTF,TGTGCCACCAGTGACACCCGGACAGATGCTGGCTACACCTTC
TRBV19,TRBJ2-3,.,.,CASSIGSGPPDTQYF,TGTGCCAGTAGTATAGGGAGCGGGCCTCCAGATACGCAGTATTTT
TRBV7-2,TRBJ2-7,.,.,CASSLTTGYEQYF,TGTGCCAGCAGCTTAACGACTGGCTACGAGCAGTACTTC
TRBV28,TRBJ1-5,.,TRBD1,CASSPFDRVNHQPQHF,TGTGCCAGCAGTCCCTTTGACAGGGTAAACCATCAGCCCCAGCATTTT
TRBV5-1,TRBJ1-1,.,.,CASSLLGRPSMNTEAFF,TGCGCCAGCAGCTTGCTGGGCAGGCCCTCTATGAACACTGAAGCTTTCTTT
TRBV28,TRBJ1-2,.,TRBD1,CASKPAGDRGAGGYTF,TGTGCCAGCAAACCGGCCGGGGACAGGGGAGCGGGTGGCTACACCTTC
TRBV10-1,TRBJ1-3,.,.,CASRHQGPEGNTIYF,TGCGCCAGCAGGCACCAGGGGCCTGAGGGAAACACCATATATTTT
TRBV19,TRBJ2-2,.,TRBD2,CASSIEVRTSGRAGGTGELFF,TGTGCCAGTAGTATAGAGGTAAGAACTAGCGGGAGGGCCGGGGGCACCGGGGAGCTGTTTTTT
TRBV4-2,TRBJ2-3,.,TRBD2,CASSQDPRGAGVTDTQYF,TGTGCCAGCAGCCAAGACCCCCGGGGAGCGGGAGTCACAGATACGCAGTATTTT
TRBV5-1,TRBJ2-2,.,.,CASSPGQNTGELFF,TGCGCCAGCAGCCCGGGACAGAACACCGGGGAGCTGTTTTTT
TRBV19,TRBJ2-2,.,TRBD1,CASSSDRGNTGELFF,TGTGCCAGTAGCTCGGACAGGGGGAACACCGGGGAGCTGTTTTTT
TRBV28,TRBJ1-2,.,TRBD1,CASSLGTGRNYGYTF,TGTGCCAGCAGTTTAGGGACAGGGCGCAACTATGGCTACACCTTC
TRBV29-1,TRBJ1-2,.,.,CSVSADPYGYTF,TGCAGCGTTAGCGCTGATCCCTATGGCTACACCTTC
TRBV6-2/TRBV6-3,TRBJ2-2,.,.,CASSGPQGFYTGELFF,TGTGCCAGCAGCGGACCTCAGGGTTTCTACACCGGGGAGCTGTTTTTT
TRBV3-1/TRBV3-2,TRBJ1-6,.,.,CASSQDPGFVTLHF,TGTGCCAGCAGCCAAGACCCAGGGTTCGTCACCCTCCACTTT
TRBV7-8,TRBJ2-1,.,.,CASIATGVYNEQFF,TGTGCCAGCATCGCTACGGGAGTCTACAATGAGCAGTTCTTC
TRBV29-1,TRBJ1-3,.,.,CSVGAGSGNTIYF,TGCAGCGTTGGGGCAGGGTCTGGAAACACCATATATTTT
TRBV7-8,TRBJ2-2,.,TRBD1,CASSFPRGQVGTGELFF,TGTGCCAGCAGTTTTCCCAGGGGGCAAGTGGGCACCGGGGAGCTGTTTTTT
TRBV4-1,TRBJ2-1,.,TRBD2,CASSQEPAGAENEQFF,TGCGCCAGCAGCCAAGAGCCGGCGGGAGCAGAAAATGAGCAGTTCTTC
TRBV18,TRBJ1-4,.,TRBD1,CASSPQQGAATNEKLFF,TGTGCCAGCTCACCACAGCAGGGGGCGGCAACTAATGAAAAACTGTTTTTT
TRBV2,TRBJ1-2,few,TRBD1,CASRVFGTANYGYTF,TGTGCCAGCAGAGTTTTCGGGACAGCTAACTATGGCTACACCTTC
TRBV2,TRBJ2-5,.,.,CASGTQGRETQYF,TGTGCCAGCGGTACCCAGGGTCGAGAGACCCAGTACTTC
TRBV19,TRBJ1-2,.,.,CASSIGPGYGYTF,TGTGCCAGTAGTATAGGTCCGGGCTATGGCTACACCTTC
TRBV19,TRBJ2-3,.,.,CASSIAERSTDTQYF,TGTGCCAGTAGTATAGCGGAGCGGAGCACAGATACGCAGTATTTT
TRBV5-6,TRBJ1-2,.,.,CASSLADSFDGYTF,TGTGCCAGCAGCTTGGCGGACAGTTTTGATGGCTACACCTTC
TRBV6-1,TRBJ2-7,.,.,CASSELARVDGEQYF,TGTGCCAGCAGTGAACTGGCCAGGGTCGACGGCGAGCAGTACTTC
TRBV28,TRBJ1-1,.,TRBD1,CASPRDRDLNTEAFF,TGTGCCAGCCCCCGGGACAGGGACTTGAACACTGAAGCTTTCTTT
TRBV19,TRBJ2-2,.,.,CASSALRGDTGELFF,TGTGCCAGTAGTGCCCTGCGGGGAGATACCGGGGAGCTGTTTTTT
TRBV13,TRBJ2-5,.,TRBD2,CASTRNRGGREETQYF,TGTGCCAGCACGCGTAATCGCGGGGGGCGAGAAGAGACCCAGTACTTC
TRBV2,TRBJ1-5,.,.,CASSGRGTNQPQHF,TGTGCCAGCAGTGGAAGGGGGACCAACCAGCCCCAGCATTTT
TRBV3-1/TRBV3-2,TRBJ2-1,.,TRBD1,CASSRQGVGSEQFF,TGTGCCAGCAGCCGACAGGGGGTTGGGAGTGAGCAGTTCTTC
TRBV6-5,TRBJ1-3,many,.,CASSYGPRNTIYF,TGTGCCAGCAGTTACGGCCCAAGAAACACCATATATTTT
TRBV29-1,TRBJ2-1,few,.,CSVGVSGDNEQFF,TGCAGCGTTGGTGTTAGCGGAGACAATGAGCAGTTCTTC
TRBV19,TRBJ1-6,once,.,CASSIRPQHNSPLHF,TGTGCCAGTAGTATTAGGCCACAGCATAATTCACCCCTCCACTTT
TRBV7-3,TRBJ2-3,.,.,CASSQLLAPSDTQYF,TGTGCCAGCAGCCAACTCTTAGCCCCGTCAGATACGCAGTATTTT
TRBV5-1,TRBJ1-6,once,.,CASSLDGGTPLHF,TGCGCCAGCAGCTTGGACGGCGGGACACCCCTCCACTTT